A selection of T cell receptor beta chains follows, all from one sample in a study of cytomegalovirus exposure and HLA in healthy donors. The method was immunoSEQ multiplex PCR; TCRdb's version includes in-frame clones alone and lacks a portion of them. This sample has more than 95,000 clones, with roughly 82% found just once. Sequenced sample: PBMCs. The receptors come from a young man in good health and CMV-seronegative. Both conserved end residues are part of each CDR3. Fields, in order: D gene, J gene, clone size, V gene, CDR3 protein, CDR3 DNA. D genes are given only for firm matches. Clone size is not always given. Where it is, it says once, few, many or a class for expanded clones.

d_gene: TRBD2
j_gene: TRBJ2-1
abundance: .
v_gene: TRBV18
CDR3aa: CASSPYRTSGSTNEQFF
CDR3nt: TGTGCCAGCTCACCTTACCGTACTAGCGGGAGCACGAATGAGCAGTTCTTC

d_gene: TRBD2
j_gene: TRBJ2-7
abundance: .
v_gene: TRBV6-5
CDR3aa: CASSYGTSGGLEQYF
CDR3nt: TGTGCCAGCAGTTACGGGACTAGCGGGGGGCTCGAGCAGTACTTC

d_gene: .
j_gene: TRBJ2-1
abundance: .
v_gene: TRBV27
CDR3aa: CASSLSVWDNKYPPSHNEQFF
CDR3nt: TGTGCCAGCAGTTTATCGGTCTGGGACAACAAGTACCCCCCGTCCCACAATGAGCAGTTCTTC

d_gene: TRBD2
j_gene: TRBJ2-1
abundance: once
v_gene: TRBV5-1
CDR3aa: CASRVQPGLAGTSEQFF
CDR3nt: TGCGCCAGCAGAGTTCAACCGGGACTAGCGGGAACGAGTGAGCAGTTCTTC

d_gene: .
j_gene: TRBJ2-7
abundance: .
v_gene: TRBV2
CDR3aa: CASSLDRYEQYF
CDR3nt: TGTGCCAGCAGCCTTGACAGATACGAGCAGTACTTC

d_gene: .
j_gene: TRBJ2-1
abundance: .
v_gene: TRBV5-1
CDR3aa: CASSLVQGIDEQFF
CDR3nt: TGCGCCAGCAGCTTGGTACAGGGAATTGATGAGCAGTTCTTC

d_gene: TRBD2
j_gene: TRBJ2-3
abundance: once
v_gene: TRBV30
CDR3aa: CAWRGASGKSDTQYF
CDR3nt: TGTGCCTGGAGGGGGGCTAGCGGGAAATCAGATACGCAGTATTTT

d_gene: .
j_gene: TRBJ1-5
abundance: .
v_gene: TRBV10-3
CDR3aa: CAISASRGLPSRGPHQPQHF
CDR3nt: TGTGCCATCAGTGCTTCCCGGGGACTACCTTCCCGTGGACCACATCAGCCCCAGCATTTT

d_gene: .
j_gene: TRBJ1-1
abundance: .
v_gene: TRBV30
CDR3aa: CAHSEEVNTEAFF
CDR3nt: TGTGCCCACTCCGAGGAGGTGAACACTGAAGCTTTCTTT

d_gene: TRBD1
j_gene: TRBJ1-1
abundance: .
v_gene: TRBV18
CDR3aa: CASSPPSTGAEAFF
CDR3nt: TGTGCCAGCTCACCACCCTCTACAGGGGCTGAAGCTTTCTTT

d_gene: .
j_gene: TRBJ2-5
abundance: .
v_gene: TRBV13
CDR3aa: CASSPLRETQYF
CDR3nt: TGTGCCAGCAGTCCTCTCAGGGAGACCCAGTACTTC

d_gene: TRBD1
j_gene: TRBJ1-4
abundance: .
v_gene: TRBV7-2
CDR3aa: CASSFRIQGYNEKLFF
CDR3nt: TGTGCCAGCAGCTTTCGCATACAGGGGTATAATGAAAAACTGTTTTTT

d_gene: .
j_gene: TRBJ2-7
abundance: .
v_gene: TRBV12-5
CDR3aa: CASGLPGISYEQYF
CDR3nt: TGTGCTAGTGGTTTGCCAGGCATCTCCTACGAGCAGTACTTC

d_gene: TRBD2
j_gene: TRBJ2-1
abundance: .
v_gene: TRBV12-5
CDR3aa: CASGWGTSGRASYEQFF
CDR3nt: TGTGCTAGTGGTTGGGGGACTAGCGGGAGGGCCTCATATGAGCAGTTCTTC

d_gene: TRBD1
j_gene: TRBJ1-4
abundance: .
v_gene: TRBV5-1
CDR3aa: CASSRRTGQGASSTNEKLFF
CDR3nt: TGCGCCAGCAGCCGAAGGACGGGACAGGGGGCTTCTTCAACTAATGAAAAACTGTTTTTT

d_gene: .
j_gene: TRBJ2-5
abundance: .
v_gene: TRBV15
CDR3aa: CATSPPPTEPRETQYF
CDR3nt: TGTGCCACCAGCCCTCCCCCGACAGAGCCTCGAGAGACCCAGTACTTC

d_gene: .
j_gene: TRBJ2-7
abundance: .
v_gene: TRBV27
CDR3aa: CASSPTGYEQYF
CDR3nt: TGTGCCAGCAGTCCAACAGGGTACGAGCAGTACTTC

d_gene: .
j_gene: TRBJ1-1
abundance: .
v_gene: TRBV9
CDR3aa: CASSVDGGWTEAFF
CDR3nt: TGTGCCAGCAGCGTAGACGGAGGGTGGACTGAAGCTTTCTTT

d_gene: TRBD2
j_gene: TRBJ2-3
abundance: .
v_gene: TRBV5-1
CDR3aa: CASTTGLADTDTQYF
CDR3nt: TGCGCCAGCACCACGGGACTAGCCGACACAGATACGCAGTATTTT

d_gene: .
j_gene: TRBJ2-3
abundance: .
v_gene: TRBV25-1
CDR3aa: CASSESNTDTQYF
CDR3nt: TGTGCCAGCAGTGAGAGCAACACAGATACGCAGTATTTT

d_gene: TRBD1
j_gene: TRBJ2-3
abundance: .
v_gene: TRBV5-6
CDR3aa: CASRGRGRDTQYF
CDR3nt: TGTGCCAGCAGAGGCAGGGGGAGAGATACGCAGTATTTT

d_gene: TRBD1
j_gene: TRBJ2-1
abundance: .
v_gene: TRBV30
CDR3aa: CAWSGGQGVNEQFF
CDR3nt: TGTGCCTGGAGCGGAGGACAGGGAGTTAATGAGCAGTTCTTC

d_gene: .
j_gene: TRBJ2-3
abundance: .
v_gene: TRBV2
CDR3aa: CASSQGADTQYF
CDR3nt: TGTGCCAGCAGCCAGGGCGCAGATACGCAGTATTTT

d_gene: TRBD2
j_gene: TRBJ2-3
abundance: .
v_gene: TRBV7-6
CDR3aa: CASSPRTSGSTDTQYF
CDR3nt: TGTGCCAGCAGCCCTCGGACTAGCGGGAGCACAGATACGCAGTATTTT

d_gene: TRBD2
j_gene: TRBJ2-3
abundance: once
v_gene: TRBV5-8
CDR3aa: CASSLATGGSFTDTQYF
CDR3nt: TGTGCCAGCAGCTTGGCCACGGGGGGAAGCTTCACAGATACGCAGTATTTT

d_gene: .
j_gene: TRBJ2-1
abundance: once
v_gene: TRBV29-1
CDR3aa: CSVGGQGEQFF
CDR3nt: TGCAGCGTTGGGGGACAAGGGGAGCAGTTCTTC

d_gene: TRBD1
j_gene: TRBJ1-5
abundance: .
v_gene: TRBV6-6
CDR3aa: CASRGRDRRYNQPQHF
CDR3nt: TGTGCCAGCAGGGGTAGGGACAGGCGTTACAATCAGCCCCAGCATTTT

d_gene: TRBD1
j_gene: TRBJ2-1
abundance: .
v_gene: TRBV28
CDR3aa: CASRGQGAANEQFF
CDR3nt: TGTGCCAGCAGGGGACAGGGGGCGGCCAATGAGCAGTTCTTC

d_gene: TRBD2
j_gene: TRBJ2-4
abundance: .
v_gene: TRBV18
CDR3aa: CASSPPGLANLRAKNIQYF
CDR3nt: TGTGCCAGCTCACCACCGGGACTAGCCAACCTGAGAGCCAAAAACATTCAGTACTTC

d_gene: TRBD2
j_gene: TRBJ2-1
abundance: .
v_gene: TRBV19
CDR3aa: CASSPGGKTNEQFF
CDR3nt: TGTGCCAGTAGCCCGGGGGGGAAAACCAATGAGCAGTTCTTC

d_gene: .
j_gene: TRBJ2-7
abundance: .
v_gene: TRBV27
CDR3aa: CASSLSSTYEQYF
CDR3nt: TGTGCCAGCAGTTTGTCTAGCACCTACGAGCAGTACTTC

d_gene: TRBD1
j_gene: TRBJ2-1
abundance: once
v_gene: TRBV30
CDR3aa: CAWSADRVGEQFF
CDR3nt: TGTGCCTGGAGTGCTGACAGGGTAGGTGAGCAGTTCTTC

d_gene: TRBD2
j_gene: TRBJ2-2
abundance: .
v_gene: TRBV10-3
CDR3aa: CAITRARLAGEGTGELFF
CDR3nt: TGTGCCATCACCCGAGCCCGACTAGCGGGAGAGGGCACCGGGGAGCTGTTTTTT

d_gene: TRBD1
j_gene: TRBJ1-1
abundance: .
v_gene: TRBV7-6
CDR3aa: CASSLRTGDKLVGTEAFF
CDR3nt: TGTGCCAGCAGCCTCCGTACAGGGGACAAGCTAGTGGGCACTGAAGCTTTCTTT

d_gene: .
j_gene: TRBJ1-6
abundance: few
v_gene: TRBV2
CDR3aa: CASSESMQANSPLHF
CDR3nt: TGTGCCAGCAGTGAAAGTATGCAGGCCAATTCACCCCTCCACTTT

d_gene: TRBD1
j_gene: TRBJ1-3
abundance: .
v_gene: TRBV5-1
CDR3aa: CASSLRGQRNTIYF
CDR3nt: TGCGCCAGCAGCTTAAGGGGGCAACGAAACACCATATATTTT

d_gene: .
j_gene: TRBJ1-2
abundance: .
v_gene: TRBV19
CDR3aa: CASSIELANYGYTF
CDR3nt: TGTGCCAGTAGTATCGAGCTCGCGAACTATGGCTACACCTTC

d_gene: .
j_gene: TRBJ2-5
abundance: .
v_gene: TRBV9
CDR3aa: CASSVSGVRETQYF
CDR3nt: TGTGCCAGCAGCGTATCAGGGGTCCGGGAGACCCAGTACTTC

d_gene: TRBD1
j_gene: TRBJ2-1
abundance: .
v_gene: TRBV6-1
CDR3aa: CASSGHDRGTVHEQFF
CDR3nt: TGTGCCAGCAGTGGCCACGACAGGGGTACGGTCCATGAGCAGTTCTTC

d_gene: .
j_gene: TRBJ1-2
abundance: .
v_gene: TRBV30
CDR3aa: CACPGGGGYTF
CDR3nt: TGTGCCTGCCCGGGCGGGGGTGGCTACACCTTC

d_gene: TRBD1
j_gene: TRBJ1-3
abundance: .
v_gene: TRBV7-9
CDR3aa: CASIAARDRSGNTIYF
CDR3nt: TGTGCCAGCATCGCAGCCCGGGACAGATCTGGAAACACCATATATTTT

d_gene: .
j_gene: TRBJ2-7
abundance: once
v_gene: TRBV11-2
CDR3aa: CASSGNQDSSYEQYF
CDR3nt: TGTGCCAGCAGCGGGAACCAGGACAGTTCCTACGAGCAGTACTTC

d_gene: TRBD1
j_gene: TRBJ2-7
abundance: .
v_gene: TRBV15
CDR3aa: CATSRGAQGVREQYF
CDR3nt: TGTGCCACCAGCAGAGGAGCACAGGGGGTCCGGGAGCAGTACTTC

d_gene: .
j_gene: TRBJ2-3
abundance: .
v_gene: TRBV25-1
CDR3aa: CASSGSQADTQYF
CDR3nt: TGTGCCAGCAGTGGGTCTCAGGCAGATACGCAGTATTTT

d_gene: TRBD2
j_gene: TRBJ2-5
abundance: .
v_gene: TRBV5-1
CDR3aa: CASSPGTSGQETQYF
CDR3nt: TGCGCCAGCAGCCCTGGGACTAGCGGTCAAGAGACCCAGTACTTC

d_gene: TRBD2
j_gene: TRBJ2-2
abundance: .
v_gene: TRBV28
CDR3aa: CASSAGTSGLTYLGELFF
CDR3nt: TGTGCCAGCAGTGCCGGGACTAGCGGGCTAACCTATCTAGGGGAGCTGTTTTTT

d_gene: .
j_gene: TRBJ1-4
abundance: .
v_gene: TRBV27
CDR3aa: CASRGEDFNEKLFF
CDR3nt: TGTGCCAGCAGGGGGGAGGATTTTAATGAAAAACTGTTTTTT